Listed below are T cell receptor beta chains from one sample, sequenced in a study of Graves' ophthalmopathy and Graves' hyperthyroidism. A single record per CDR3 protein comes from TCRdb applying MiXCR to the multiplex PCR reads. Found here are roughly 480,000 distinct CDR3 sequences, roughly an eighth of them singletons; the top ten hold about 9.4%. Specimen: blood. The receptors come from a woman aged 30 to 39 with Graves' ophthalmopathy. Each CDR3 is given with its conserved first and last residue. The D gene is left open where the match is weak. Size is omitted from some rows. Given values are once, few, many or a class for expanded clones.

d_call	clone_size	v_call	j_call	cdr3_nt	cdr3_aa
-	many	TRBV2	TRBJ1-1	TGTGCCACCCCGTCAGAGATGAACACTGAAGCTTTCTTT	CATPSEMNTEAFF
-	many	TRBV6-2/TRBV6-3	TRBJ1-2	TGTGCCAGCAGTTACTCAGGGCTGAACTATGGCTACACCTTC	CASSYSGLNYGYTF
-	many	TRBV7-9	TRBJ1-1	TGTGCCAGCAGCGGAGGCCATACTGAAGCTTTCTTT	CASSGGHTEAFF
-	many	TRBV6-5	TRBJ2-7	TGTGCCAGCAGTCGGTGGGGAAGCTCCTACGAGCAGTACTTC	CASSRWGSSYEQYF
-	-	TRBV12-3/TRBV12-4	TRBJ2-5	TGTGCCAGCAGAGAGTGGGGGAACCAAGAGACCCAGTACTTC	CASREWGNQETQYF
-	many	TRBV11-3	TRBJ1-3	TGTGCCAGCAGCTTACTACGACCTGGAAACACCATATATTTT	CASSLLRPGNTIYF
TRBD2	few	TRBV3-1	TRBJ2-5	TGTGCCAGCAGCCAAGATCTCGGGGGGACCCAAGAGACCCAGTACTTC	CASSQDLGGTQETQYF
-	-	TRBV12-3/TRBV12-4	TRBJ1-5	TGTGCCAGCAACCTGTGGGGGAGCAATCAGCCCCAGCATTTT	CASNLWGSNQPQHF
TRBD1	many	TRBV6-1	TRBJ1-2	TGTGCCAGCATAGACAGGGGGCTAAGTGGCTACACCTTC	CASIDRGLSGYTF
-	-	TRBV9	TRBJ1-3	TGTGCCAGCAGCGTAGCCGATCAGGGTAGTGGAAACACCATATATTTT	CASSVADQGSGNTIYF
-	many	TRBV12-5	TRBJ2-5	TGTGCTAGTGGTTTGGGTAGTGGATGGAAGACCCAGTACTTC	CASGLGSGWKTQYF
-	many	TRBV28	TRBJ2-7	TGTGCCAGCAGTATCCCCTCGACAGAGGAAGAGCAGTACTTC	CASSIPSTEEEQYF